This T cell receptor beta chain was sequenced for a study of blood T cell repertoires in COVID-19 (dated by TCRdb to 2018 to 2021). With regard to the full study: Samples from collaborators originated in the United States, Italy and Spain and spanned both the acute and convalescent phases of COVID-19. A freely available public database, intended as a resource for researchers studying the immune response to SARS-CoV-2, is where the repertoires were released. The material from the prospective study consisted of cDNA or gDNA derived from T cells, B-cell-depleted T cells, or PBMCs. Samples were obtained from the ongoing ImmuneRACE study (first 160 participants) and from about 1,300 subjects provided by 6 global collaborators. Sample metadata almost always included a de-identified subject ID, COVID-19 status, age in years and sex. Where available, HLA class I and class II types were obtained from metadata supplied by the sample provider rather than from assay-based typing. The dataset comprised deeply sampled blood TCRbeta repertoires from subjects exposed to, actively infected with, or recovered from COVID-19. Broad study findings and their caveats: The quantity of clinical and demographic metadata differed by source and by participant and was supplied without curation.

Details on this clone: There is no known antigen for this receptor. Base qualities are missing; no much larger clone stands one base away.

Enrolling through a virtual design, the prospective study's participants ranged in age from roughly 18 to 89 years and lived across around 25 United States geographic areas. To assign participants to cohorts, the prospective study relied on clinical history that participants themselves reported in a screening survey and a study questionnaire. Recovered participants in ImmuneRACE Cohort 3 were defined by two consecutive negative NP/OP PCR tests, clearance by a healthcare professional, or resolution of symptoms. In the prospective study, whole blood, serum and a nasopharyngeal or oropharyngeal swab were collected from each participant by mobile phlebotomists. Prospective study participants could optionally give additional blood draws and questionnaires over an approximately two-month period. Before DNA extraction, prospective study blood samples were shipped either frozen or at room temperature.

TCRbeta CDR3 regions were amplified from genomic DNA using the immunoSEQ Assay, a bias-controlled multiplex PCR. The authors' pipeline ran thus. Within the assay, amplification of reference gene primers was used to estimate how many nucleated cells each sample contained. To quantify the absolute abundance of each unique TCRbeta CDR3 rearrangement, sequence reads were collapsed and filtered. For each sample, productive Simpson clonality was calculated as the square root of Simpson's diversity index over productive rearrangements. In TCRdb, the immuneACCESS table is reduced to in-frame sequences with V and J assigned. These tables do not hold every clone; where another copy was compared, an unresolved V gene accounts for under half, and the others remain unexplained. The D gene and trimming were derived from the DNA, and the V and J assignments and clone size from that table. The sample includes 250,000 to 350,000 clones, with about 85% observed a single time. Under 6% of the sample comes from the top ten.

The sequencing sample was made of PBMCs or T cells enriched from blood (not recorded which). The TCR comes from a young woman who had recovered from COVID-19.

The CDR3 has the sequence CATSERVGKREQYF. The DNA sequence is as follows: TGTGCCACCAGTGAGAGGGTCGGAAAACGCGAGCAGTACTTC. The chain links TRBV24-1 with TRBJ2-7; a weak D assignment points to TRBD2 (5 bases agree). Trimming removed 4 bases from V and 6 bases from J, leaving 15 bases between the germline ends. Sequences KGHDR (CDR1) and SFDVKD (CDR2) are obtained from the germline V gene. The CDR3 measures 14 amino acids from cysteine to phenylalanine. Of the read, only the CDR3 DNA is kept; its 42 bases are in frame from base 1.